A selection of T cell receptor beta chains follows, all from one sample in a study of human T cells and chemical hapten exposure. TCRdb re-called the RACE reads with MiXCR, one entry per CDR3 protein. The repertoire includes under 300,000 distinct CDR3 sequences, approximately 8% of them detected once, and more than 0.95% sits in the top ten. Sample: whole blood, taken in connection with sensitization to the hapten diphenylcyclopropenone (DPC). Receptors were obtained from a man younger than 30 with alopecia areata. Some clones in this sample may be carry-over from other donors' samples. CDR3s include the opening cysteine and the closing phenylalanine or tryptophan. The order of the fields is V gene, clone size, CDR3 protein. The size field is filled for only some rows; it gives once, few, many or a size class.

V: TRBV9
size: few
CDR3: CASSVSAGNYGYTF

V: TRBV15
size: .
CDR3: CATSREDALRAYGYTF

V: TRBV11-2
size: many
CDR3: CASSLDGRGHEQFF

V: TRBV20-1
size: many
CDR3: CSARDYTSGGSSEQFF

V: TRBV5-1
size: few
CDR3: CASSLAAGGEQFF

V: TRBV5-4
size: few
CDR3: CASSDFTARYGYTF

V: TRBV9
size: .
CDR3: CASSVSGRTSGLIEGDEQFF

V: TRBV7-2
size: .
CDR3: CASSFELFSYEQYF

V: TRBV20-1
size: few
CDR3: CSARSKQETQYF

V: TRBV4-1
size: few
CDR3: CASSQDPGIQPQHF

V: TRBV10-3
size: many
CDR3: CAISKPGRHLSRELFF

V: TRBV9
size: few
CDR3: CASSVESFREQFF

V: TRBV29-1
size: many
CDR3: CSVGGLAGAGSYNEQFF

V: TRBV29-1
size: many
CDR3: CSVVSGETQYF

V: TRBV5-1
size: many
CDR3: CASSLTSLRADTQYF

V: TRBV7-2
size: .
CDR3: CASSPRDRGDNQPQHF

V: TRBV6-6
size: many
CDR3: CASSWLRQGASEAFF

V: TRBV7-9
size: few
CDR3: CASSFYRDYLSNEQFF

V: TRBV7-9
size: few
CDR3: CASSLGEDRASEKLFF

V: TRBV5-6
size: .
CDR3: CASSLNIYSGNTIYF

V: TRBV20-1
size: .
CDR3: CSAGGTVDQPQHF

V: TRBV7-9
size: .
CDR3: CASSLPRGVTNEQFF

V: TRBV5-1
size: .
CDR3: CASSTQGALEAFF

V: TRBV29-1
size: few
CDR3: CSVEDRGDRVKVAFF

V: TRBV18
size: few
CDR3: CASSPRMGQAMNTEAFF

V: TRBV6-4
size: many
CDR3: CASSEGQGADTQYF

V: TRBV6-5
size: many
CDR3: CASSSGTHSNQPQHF

V: TRBV7-3
size: few
CDR3: CASSSGLSPPTEAFF

V: TRBV11-2
size: few
CDR3: CASSALLARKNIQYF

V: TRBV29-1
size: many
CDR3: CSVERSGELFF

V: TRBV10-2
size: few
CDR3: CASSVAGTGYEQYF

V: TRBV29-1
size: few
CDR3: CSVDLTGDGELFF

V: TRBV11-2
size: .
CDR3: CASSLDNTGFADTQYF

V: TRBV10-3
size: .
CDR3: CAITTTGLRSYEQYF

V: TRBV5-8
size: .
CDR3: CASSSTGGNTDTQYF

V: TRBV10-1
size: many
CDR3: CASSEEPGFNYGYTF